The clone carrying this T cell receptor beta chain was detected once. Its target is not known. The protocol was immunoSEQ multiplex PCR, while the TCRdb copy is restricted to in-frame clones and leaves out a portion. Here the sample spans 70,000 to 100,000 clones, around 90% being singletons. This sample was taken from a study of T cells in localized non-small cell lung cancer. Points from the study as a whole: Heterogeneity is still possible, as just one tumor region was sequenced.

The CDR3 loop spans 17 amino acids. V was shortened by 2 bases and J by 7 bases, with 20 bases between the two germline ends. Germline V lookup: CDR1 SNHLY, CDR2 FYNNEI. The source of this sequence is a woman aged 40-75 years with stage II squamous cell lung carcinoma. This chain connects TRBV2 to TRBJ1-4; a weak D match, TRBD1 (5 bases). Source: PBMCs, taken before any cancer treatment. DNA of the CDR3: TGTGCCAGCAGTGAATCGGTTCCCCGGGGCCAGTCTGAAAAACTGTTTTTT. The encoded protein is CASSESVPRGQSEKLFF. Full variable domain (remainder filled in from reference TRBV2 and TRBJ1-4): EPEVTQTPSHQVTQMGQEVILRCVPISNHLYFYWYRQILGQKVEFLVSFYNNEISEKSEIFDDQFSVERPDGSNFTLKIRSTKLEDSAMYFCASSESVPRGQSEKLFFGSGTQLSVL.